This TCR beta chain was found in a study of cytomegalovirus exposure and HLA in healthy donors. Per the germline V gene, CDR1 is SEHNR and CDR2 is FQNEAQ (reference sequence). The CDR3 has 17 residues. Whole-study results and caveats: The study found most TCR sequences rare, yet found some public TCRs in many donors.

The donors (healthy individuals) were bone marrow donors. In the case of this clone: Its antigen remains unknown.

Primers: 60 Vbeta forward and 13 Jbeta reverse. Per the original methods: As a later analysis found, there were 70 million to 100 million unique TCR beta chains, of which roughly 11 million were shared. Method: immunoSEQ multiplex PCR; TCRdb's copy keeps in-frame clones and lacks some. D and trimming were read from the DNA, whereas the V and J calls and clone size are those reported in that table. The data contain roughly 150,000 clones, roughly 80% of them seen just once; the ten biggest clones take up about 11%. Material for sequencing was PBMCs. The chain is built from TRBV7-9 and TRBJ2-3; 15 bases agree with TRBD2. The receptor comes from a man younger than 35 in good health and CMV-seropositive. The CDR3 reads CSVQSGLAGGLADTQYF. CDR3 sequence (DNA): TGTTCCGTTCAAAGTGGACTAGCGGGAGGGCTGGCAGATACGCAGTATTTT.